The 30 T cell receptor beta chains given below trace back to one sample, sequenced in a study of blood T cells in healthy people across ages. Combining a sample-barcoded 5' primer with a J-beta primer mix, a second PCR ran for about 7 to 11 cycles. TCRdb analysed the 5' RACE reads with MiXCR anew, one entry per CDR3 protein. Of some 700,000 distinct CDR3 sequences in the sample, about 24% were seen once. Sequences were obtained from blood. The receptors shown here come from a man in his 70s in good health.

This clonotype showed up many times. The chain couples TRBV3-1 to TRBJ1-2; the D is unclear. The CDR3 covers 14 residues. V lost 5 bases and J 2 bases, leaving 12 bases between the germline ends. In germline, CDR1 is LGHDT, CDR2 YNNKEL (reference sequence). DNA of the CDR3: TGTGCCAGCAGCGGCGGTAGATCGAACTATGGCTACACCTTC. Amino acids: CASSGGRSNYGYTF.

The chain carries TRBV3-1 and TRBJ1-4, with D uncertain. V gave up 5 bases and J gave up 8 bases, with 15 bases separating them. This CDR3 spans 14 amino acids. Germline V gene lookup returns CDR1 LGHDT and CDR2 YNNKEL (reference sequence). The CDR3 DNA reads TGTGCCAGCAGCTCCACGCGGGTATCCGAAAAACTGTTTTTT. Translation: CASSSTRVSEKLFF.

This clonotype was counted between two and nine times. The J gene is TRBJ1-2, the V gene TRBV11-2; no clear D. Germline V gives CDR1 SGHAT, CDR2 FQNNGV. Trimming took off 5 bases at V and 4 bases at J, with 14 bases between the two ends. This CDR3 is 14 amino acids long. CDR3 DNA sequence: TGTGCCAGCAGCCCTGACGAGCGGGTCTATGGCTACACCTTC. It specifies CASSPDERVYGYTF.

This chain uses TRBV12-3 or TRBV12-4 with TRBJ2-5, with TRBD1 matching over 7 bases. The better agreement between TRBJ2-1 and the DNA end casts doubt on the J call. The CDR3 is 12 amino acids. The CDR3 DNA reads TGTGCCAGCAGCCACAGGGGCTATGAGCAGTTCTTC. Translated, it gives CASSHRGYEQFF.

The V and J genes are TRBV4-1 and TRBJ2-2; TRBD1 is a possible D gene (5 bases). Trimming removed 0 bases at V and 4 bases at J, with 9 bases between. From germline, CDR1 is MGHRA and CDR2 YSYEKL. The CDR3 contains 15 residues. The CDR3 loop reads CASSQDREVTGELFF. The CDR3 DNA follows: TGCGCCAGCAGCCAAGACAGGGAAGTCACCGGGGAGCTGTTTTTT.

The chain joins TRBV6-2 or TRBV6-3 to TRBJ2-5; D remains unclear. This CDR3 contains 13 residues. Between the trimmed V and J ends, which lost 6 bases and 5 bases, there was a span of 13 bases. Germline V gene sequence: CDR1 MNHEY, CDR2 SVGEGT. The CDR3 reads CASSHRLWETQYF. CDR3 DNA: TGTGCCAGCAGCCATAGACTCTGGGAGACCCAGTACTTC.

In this sample, this clonotype turned up a few times. V gene TRBV12-5 combines with J gene TRBJ2-7, with 15 positions matching TRBD2. This CDR3 comprises 14 residues. Unmatched junction bases numbered 4, after V lost 7 bases and J lost 6 bases. Germline V gene lookup returns CDR1 LGHNT and CDR2 FRNRAP. CDR3 coding DNA: TGTGCTAGTGCGGTGGGACTAGCGGGAGGCGAGCAGTACGTC. Its protein is CASAVGLAGGEQYV.

V is TRBV10-3 and J is TRBJ2-5, with TRBD2 identical over 7 bases. Judging by the DNA end, TRBJ2-7 fits better; the J call may be wrong. The CDR3 has 14 amino acids. Per the germline V gene, CDR1 is ENHRY and CDR2 is SYGVKD. The CDR3 protein is CAIKLTSPTYEQYV. CDR3 coding DNA: TGTGCCATCAAGCTGACTAGCCCCACCTACGAGCAGTACGTC.

There are a few counts of this clonotype. The rearrangement links TRBV12-3 or TRBV12-4 to TRBJ2-1, with D perhaps matching TRBD1 (6 bases). The CDR3 is made up of 16 amino acids. V lost 6 bases and J lost 0, with 15 bases in between. The CDR3 bases are TGTGCCAGCAGCTTCTCGGGACAAAGCTCCTACAATGAGCAGTTCTTC. The encoded protein is CASSFSGQSSYNEQFF.

V usage is TRBV7-2 and J usage is TRBJ2-3; 14 positions agree with TRBD2. The trim removed 5 bases at V and 8 bases at J, leaving 3 bases unmatched. CDR1 and CDR2 (germline): SGHTA, FQGNSA. This CDR3 comprises 14 residues. CDR3 sequence (DNA): TGTGCCAGCAGCATTGGACTAGCGGGAGGTACGCAGTATTTT. Protein product: CASSIGLAGGTQYF.

At least ten counts were recorded for this clonotype. J is TRBJ2-1 and V is TRBV5-1; TRBD2 matches 8 bases. Unmatched junction bases numbered 8, after V lost 5 bases and J lost 1 base. The germline gives CDR1 SGHRS, CDR2 YFSETQ. The CDR3 is 16 residues long. CDR3 sequence reads: CASSFPGLGSYNEQFF. CDR3 nucleotide sequence: TGCGCCAGCAGTTTTCCGGGACTAGGTTCCTACAATGAGCAGTTCTTC.

V gene TRBV5-1 combines with J gene TRBJ2-7; 10 bases match TRBD1. Germline trimming cut 2 bases from V and 6 bases from J; bases unmatched to any gene: 5. CDR3 size: 14 residues. Germline CDR1 is SGHRS and CDR2 is YFSETQ. CDR3 DNA: TGCGCCAGCAGCTTTGGACAGGGGGGCGTCGAGCAGTACTTC. Protein: CASSFGQGGVEQYF.

This clonotype occurred a few times. This chain uses TRBV6-5 with TRBJ2-5, with TRBD1 as a possible D gene (5 bases). Trimming took off 0 bases at V and 2 bases at J, with 10 bases between the two ends. Germline-derived CDR1 and CDR2 are MNHEY and SVGAGI. This CDR3 comprises 15 residues. Written as DNA, the CDR3 is TGTGCCAGCAGTTACTCGGGGCAGTTTCAAGAGACCCAGTACTTC. Translation gives CASSYSGQFQETQYF.

V is TRBV12-3 or TRBV12-4 and J is TRBJ1-2, with D possibly matching TRBD1 (5 bases). The CDR3 is 13 residues long. V was shortened by 6 bases and J by 6 bases, with 14 bases between the two germline ends. The CDR3 loop reads CASSPWQGDGYTF. The CDR3 nucleotides are TGTGCCAGCAGCCCCTGGCAGGGCGATGGCTACACCTTC.

The chain employs TRBV7-9 and TRBJ2-1; maybe TRBD2 (5 bases). V lost 1 base to trimming and J lost 10 bases, with 14 bases between them. The CDR3 length is 14 residues. Germline V gene data show CDR1 as SEHNR and CDR2 as FQNEAQ (reference sequence). The CDR3: CASSLVSDSAEQFF. The CDR3 DNA reads TGTGCCAGCAGCTTAGTGTCGGACTCGGCGGAGCAGTTCTTC.

This chain uses TRBV7-2 with TRBJ2-1; no reliable D call. Germline V lookup: CDR1 SGHTA, CDR2 FQGNSA. Trimming shortened V by 3 bases and J by 0 bases, and 9 bases separated the two germline ends. This CDR3 spans 15 amino acids. CDR3 bases: TGTGCCAGCAGCTTCGACATCACCTCCTACAATGAGCAGTTCTTC. Encoded protein: CASSFDITSYNEQFF.

V and J are TRBV7-9 and TRBJ2-1; 9 bases line up with TRBD2. After removal of 3 bases from V and 5 bases from J, the junction contained 5 bases not matched to a gene. The germline V gene has CDR1 SEHNR and CDR2 FQNEAQ (reference sequence). This CDR3 is 15 amino acids long. The CDR3 loop is CASSFRLAADNEQFF. The CDR3 DNA is TGTGCCAGCAGCTTCCGACTAGCGGCTGACAATGAGCAGTTCTTC.

This clonotype was seen ten or more times. The chain carries TRBV2 and TRBJ2-1; no clear D. The DNA matches TRBJ2-7 better at its end, which makes the J call doubtful. Germline values: CDR1 SNHLY, CDR2 FYNNEI. The CDR3 length is 14 residues. The CDR3 nucleotides are TGTGCCAGCAGTGAAGCGTATAAGGGTGAGGAGCAGTACGTC. This sequence encodes CASSEAYKGEEQYV.

The chain recombines TRBV7-2 with TRBJ1-4; D is perhaps TRBD1 (6 bases). V dropped 1 base and J dropped 5 bases, with 11 bases sitting between them. The CDR3 sequence is 15 residues long. Germline CDR1 and CDR2: SGHTA and FQGNSA. CDR3 in DNA: TGTGCCAGCAGCTTAGTCGGACAGAAAAATGAAAAACTGTTTTTT. This encodes CASSLVGQKNEKLFF.

This clonotype has more than one count but fewer than ten. J is TRBJ2-5 and V is TRBV7-2; 7 bases map to TRBD2. CDR3 length: 14 residues. Germline loops: CDR1 SGHTA, CDR2 FQGNSA. Germline trimming cut 3 bases from V and 5 bases from J; bases unmatched to any gene: 6. The DNA of the CDR3 is TGTGCCAGCAGCTTTAGCGGGCTGAGGGAGACCCAGTACTTC. It is translated as CASSFSGLRETQYF. The full variable domain, with the rest looked up from reference TRBV7-2 and TRBJ2-5, is GAGVSQSPSNKVTEKGKDVELRCDPISGHTALYWYRQSLGQGLEFLIYFQGNSAPDKSGLPSDRFSAERTGGSVSTLTIQRTQQEDSAVYLCASSFSGLRETQYFGPGTRLLVL.

CDR3 sequence: CASSMWQLDGYTF. The CDR3 coding sequence is TGTGCCAGCAGCATGTGGCAGTTAGATGGCTACACCTTC. The genes are TRBV28 and TRBJ1-2, with no clear D. This CDR3 is 13 amino acids long. CDR1 is MDHEN, CDR2 SYDVKM, per germline. The germline V and J ends were trimmed by 6 bases and 6 bases, with 14 bases remaining between them.

The chain carries TRBV12-3 or TRBV12-4 and TRBJ2-1; D may correspond to TRBD1 or TRBD2 (5 bases each). This CDR3 region has 15 residues. The V gene lost 7 bases and the J gene lost 5 bases, with 18 bases spanning the gap. The CDR3 sequence is CASTSRGGSHNEQFF. Written as DNA, the CDR3 is TGTGCCAGCACAAGCCGGGGCGGATCCCACAATGAGCAGTTCTTC.

This clonotype was seen many times. This rearrangement joins TRBV24-1 to TRBJ1-2, with D tentatively TRBD1 (6 bases). V was clipped by 12 bases and J by 0 bases, with 13 bases between them. The V gene's germline CDR1 is KGHDR and CDR2 SFDVKD. This CDR3 has 13 residues. The CDR3 spells CAVRDTTNYGYTF. The CDR3 region has the DNA TGTGCCGTCCGGGACACGACTAACTATGGCTACACCTTC.

This clonotype has more than one count but fewer than ten. The rearrangement uses TRBV5-1 and TRBJ2-4, with TRBD2 matching 10 bases. Germline V gene data show CDR1 as SGHRS and CDR2 as YFSETQ. The CDR3 is 17 amino acids. Trimming took 1 base from V and 7 from J; bases not matched to a gene: 11. This CDR3 reads CASSLTAGGRSSNIQYF. Here the CDR3 DNA reads TGCGCCAGCAGCTTGACAGCGGGGGGGCGTTCAAGCAACATTCAGTACTTC.

This clonotype has just a few counts. The rearrangement joins TRBV12-3 or TRBV12-4 to TRBJ1-4; D uncertain. The CDR3 sequence is 14 residues long. V was cut by 5 bases and J by 4 bases, with 11 bases left in between. The CDR3: CASSTRFYNEKLFF. The CDR3 nucleotides are TGTGCCAGCAGTACTAGGTTCTATAATGAAAAACTGTTTTTT.

This clonotype occurred many times. The V and J genes are TRBV5-1 and TRBJ2-3, with D unclear. Trimming stripped 1 base from V and 0 bases from J, with 6 bases between. From germline, CDR1 is SGHRS and CDR2 YFSETQ. This CDR3 region has 14 residues. This CDR3 is CASSLPGSTDTQYF. DNA for the CDR3: TGCGCCAGCAGCTTGCCGGGCAGCACAGATACGCAGTATTTT.

CDR3 amino acids: CASIFEGSDTQYF. The CDR3 coding sequence is TGTGCCAGCATTTTTGAGGGTTCGGATACGCAGTATTTT. The chain has TRBV6-7 and TRBJ2-3; tentatively, D is TRBD2 (5 bases). TRBV6-7 is an open reading frame, and its role is uncertain. CDR3 length: 13 amino acids. V lost 7 bases and J lost 6, with 14 bases in between.

At least ten counts were recorded for this clonotype. The chain links TRBV7-2 to TRBJ2-2; 7 bases align to TRBD1. This CDR3 comprises 16 residues. Trimming removed 3 bases from V and 0 bases from J; junction bases left unmatched: 4. The germline gives CDR1 SGHTA, CDR2 FQGNSA. Written as DNA, the CDR3 is TGTGCCAGCAGCTTCGCCGGGACAGCGAACACCGGGGAGCTGTTTTTT. The encoded protein is CASSFAGTANTGELFF.

This clonotype was recorded a few times. The chain employs TRBV6-6 and TRBJ1-2; D ambiguous. There are 12 residues in the CDR3. CDR1 MNHNY and CDR2 SVGAGI come from the germline V gene (reference sequence). Trimming pared 6 bases from V and 8 bases from J, leaving 13 bases between. The CDR3 here is CASSLYTEGYTF. The CDR3 coding sequence is TGTGCCAGCAGCCTTTACACGGAAGGCTACACCTTC.

This clonotype was counted between two and nine times. The junction shows a germline mismatch at one end, possibly a read error. This chain joins TRBV7-9 and TRBJ1-2; D ambiguous. Germline loops: CDR1 SEHNR, CDR2 FQNEAQ (reference sequence). The CDR3 has 8 amino acids. The chain's CDR3 is CASSTHHF. The CDR3 DNA sequence: TGTGCCAGCAGCACCCACCACTTC.